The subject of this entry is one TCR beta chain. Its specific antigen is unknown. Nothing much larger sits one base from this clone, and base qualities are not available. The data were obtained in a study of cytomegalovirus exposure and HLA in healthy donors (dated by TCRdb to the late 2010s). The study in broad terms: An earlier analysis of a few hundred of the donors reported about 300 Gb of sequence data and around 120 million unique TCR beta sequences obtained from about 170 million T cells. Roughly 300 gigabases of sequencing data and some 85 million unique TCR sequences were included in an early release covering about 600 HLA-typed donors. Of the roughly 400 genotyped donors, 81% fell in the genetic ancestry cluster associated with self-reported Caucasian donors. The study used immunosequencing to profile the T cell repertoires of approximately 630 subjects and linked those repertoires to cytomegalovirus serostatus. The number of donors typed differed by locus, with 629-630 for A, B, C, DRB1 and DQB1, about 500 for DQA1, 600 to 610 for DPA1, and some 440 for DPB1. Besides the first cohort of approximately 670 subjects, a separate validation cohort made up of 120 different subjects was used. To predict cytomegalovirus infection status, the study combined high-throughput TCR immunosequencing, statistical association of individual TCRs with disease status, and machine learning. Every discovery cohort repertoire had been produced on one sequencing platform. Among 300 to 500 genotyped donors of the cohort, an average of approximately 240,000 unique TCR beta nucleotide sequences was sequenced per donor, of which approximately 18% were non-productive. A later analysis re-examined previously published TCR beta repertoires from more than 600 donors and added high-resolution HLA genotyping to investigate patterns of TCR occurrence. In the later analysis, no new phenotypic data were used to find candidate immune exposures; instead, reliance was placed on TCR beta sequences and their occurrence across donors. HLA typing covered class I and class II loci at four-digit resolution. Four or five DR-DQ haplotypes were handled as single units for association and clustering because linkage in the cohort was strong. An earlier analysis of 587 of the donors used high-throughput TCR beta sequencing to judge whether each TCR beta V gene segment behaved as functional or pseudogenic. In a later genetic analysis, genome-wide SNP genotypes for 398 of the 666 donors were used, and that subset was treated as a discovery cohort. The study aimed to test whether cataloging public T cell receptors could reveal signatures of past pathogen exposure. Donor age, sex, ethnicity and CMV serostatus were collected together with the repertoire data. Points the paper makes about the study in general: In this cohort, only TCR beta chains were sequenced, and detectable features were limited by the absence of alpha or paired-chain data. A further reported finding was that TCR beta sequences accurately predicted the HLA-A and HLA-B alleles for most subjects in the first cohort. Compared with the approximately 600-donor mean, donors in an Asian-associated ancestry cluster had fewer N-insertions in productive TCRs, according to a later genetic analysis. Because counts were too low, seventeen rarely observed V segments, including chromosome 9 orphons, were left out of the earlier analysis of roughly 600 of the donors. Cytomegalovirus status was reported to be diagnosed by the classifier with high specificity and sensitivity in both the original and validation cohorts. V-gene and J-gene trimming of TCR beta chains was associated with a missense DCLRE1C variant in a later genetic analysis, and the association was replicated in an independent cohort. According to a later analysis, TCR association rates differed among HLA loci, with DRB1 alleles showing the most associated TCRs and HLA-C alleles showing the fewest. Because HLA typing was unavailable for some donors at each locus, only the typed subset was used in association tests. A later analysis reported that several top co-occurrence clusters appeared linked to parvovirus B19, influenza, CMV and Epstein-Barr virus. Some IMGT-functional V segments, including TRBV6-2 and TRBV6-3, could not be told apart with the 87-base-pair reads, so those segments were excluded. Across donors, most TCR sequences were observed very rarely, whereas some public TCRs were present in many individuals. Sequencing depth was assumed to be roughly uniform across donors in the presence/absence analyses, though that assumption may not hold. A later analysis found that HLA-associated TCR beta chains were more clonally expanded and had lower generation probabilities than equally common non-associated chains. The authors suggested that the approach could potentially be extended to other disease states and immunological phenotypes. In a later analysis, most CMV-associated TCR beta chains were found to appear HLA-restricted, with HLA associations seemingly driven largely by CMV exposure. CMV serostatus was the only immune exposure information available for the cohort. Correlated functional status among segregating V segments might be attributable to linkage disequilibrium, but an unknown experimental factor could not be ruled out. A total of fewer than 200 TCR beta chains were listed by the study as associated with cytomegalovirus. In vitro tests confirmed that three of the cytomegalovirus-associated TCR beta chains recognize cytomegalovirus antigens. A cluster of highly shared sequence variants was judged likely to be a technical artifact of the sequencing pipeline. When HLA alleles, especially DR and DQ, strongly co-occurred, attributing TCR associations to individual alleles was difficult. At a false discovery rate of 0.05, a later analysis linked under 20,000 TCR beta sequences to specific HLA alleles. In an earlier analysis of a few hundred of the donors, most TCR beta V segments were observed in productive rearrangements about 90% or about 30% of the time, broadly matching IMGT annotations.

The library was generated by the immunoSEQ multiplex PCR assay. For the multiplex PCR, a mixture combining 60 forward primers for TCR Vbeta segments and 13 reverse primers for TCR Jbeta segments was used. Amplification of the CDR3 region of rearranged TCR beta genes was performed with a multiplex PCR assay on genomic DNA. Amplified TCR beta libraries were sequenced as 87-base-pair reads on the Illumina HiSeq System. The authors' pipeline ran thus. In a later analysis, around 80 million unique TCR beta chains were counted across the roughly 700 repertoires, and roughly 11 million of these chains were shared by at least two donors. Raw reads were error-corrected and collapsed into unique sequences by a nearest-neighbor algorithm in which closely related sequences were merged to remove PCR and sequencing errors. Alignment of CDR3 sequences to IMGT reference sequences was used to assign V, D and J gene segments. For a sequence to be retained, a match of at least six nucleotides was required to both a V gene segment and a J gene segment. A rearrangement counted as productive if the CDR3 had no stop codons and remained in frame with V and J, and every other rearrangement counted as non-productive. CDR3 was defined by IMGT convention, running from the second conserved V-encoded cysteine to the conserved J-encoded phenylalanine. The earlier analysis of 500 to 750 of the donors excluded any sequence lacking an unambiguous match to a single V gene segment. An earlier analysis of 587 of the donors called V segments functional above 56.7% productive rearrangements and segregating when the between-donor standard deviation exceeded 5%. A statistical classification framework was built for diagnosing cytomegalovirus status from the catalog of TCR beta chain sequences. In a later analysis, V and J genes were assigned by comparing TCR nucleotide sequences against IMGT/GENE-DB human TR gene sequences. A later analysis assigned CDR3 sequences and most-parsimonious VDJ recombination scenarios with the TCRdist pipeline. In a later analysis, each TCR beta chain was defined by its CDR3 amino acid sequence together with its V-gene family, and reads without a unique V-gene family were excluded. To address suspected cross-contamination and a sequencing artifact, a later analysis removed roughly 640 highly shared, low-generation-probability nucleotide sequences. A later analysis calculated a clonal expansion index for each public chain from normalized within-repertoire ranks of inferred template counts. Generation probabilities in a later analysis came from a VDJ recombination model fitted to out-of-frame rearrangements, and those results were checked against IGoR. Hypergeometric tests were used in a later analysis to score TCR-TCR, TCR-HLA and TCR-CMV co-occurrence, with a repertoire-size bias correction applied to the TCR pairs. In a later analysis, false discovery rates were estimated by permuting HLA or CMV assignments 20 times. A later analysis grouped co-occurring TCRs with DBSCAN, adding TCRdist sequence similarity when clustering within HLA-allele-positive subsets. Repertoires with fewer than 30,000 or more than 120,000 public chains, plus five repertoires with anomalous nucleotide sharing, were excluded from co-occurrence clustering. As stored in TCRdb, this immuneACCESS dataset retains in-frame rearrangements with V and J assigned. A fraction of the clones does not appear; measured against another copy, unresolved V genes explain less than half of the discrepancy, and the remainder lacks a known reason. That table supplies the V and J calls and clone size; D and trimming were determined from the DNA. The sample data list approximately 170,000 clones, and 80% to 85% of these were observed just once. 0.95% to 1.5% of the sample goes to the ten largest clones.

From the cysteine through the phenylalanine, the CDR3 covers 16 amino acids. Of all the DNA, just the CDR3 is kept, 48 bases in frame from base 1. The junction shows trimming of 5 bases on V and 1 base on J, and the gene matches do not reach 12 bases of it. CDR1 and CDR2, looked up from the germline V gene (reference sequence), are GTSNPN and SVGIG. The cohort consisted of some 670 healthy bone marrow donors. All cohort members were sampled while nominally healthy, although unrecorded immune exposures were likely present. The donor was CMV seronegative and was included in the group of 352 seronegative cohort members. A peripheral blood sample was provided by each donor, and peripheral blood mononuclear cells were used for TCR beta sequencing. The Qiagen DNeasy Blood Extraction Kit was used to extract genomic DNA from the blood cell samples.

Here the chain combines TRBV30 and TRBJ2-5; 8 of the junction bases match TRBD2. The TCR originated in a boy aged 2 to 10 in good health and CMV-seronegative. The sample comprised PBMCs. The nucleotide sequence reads TGTGCCTGGGATTCGGGACTAGTGGCGTTCCAAGAGACCCAGTACTTC. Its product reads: CAWDSGLVAFQETQYF.